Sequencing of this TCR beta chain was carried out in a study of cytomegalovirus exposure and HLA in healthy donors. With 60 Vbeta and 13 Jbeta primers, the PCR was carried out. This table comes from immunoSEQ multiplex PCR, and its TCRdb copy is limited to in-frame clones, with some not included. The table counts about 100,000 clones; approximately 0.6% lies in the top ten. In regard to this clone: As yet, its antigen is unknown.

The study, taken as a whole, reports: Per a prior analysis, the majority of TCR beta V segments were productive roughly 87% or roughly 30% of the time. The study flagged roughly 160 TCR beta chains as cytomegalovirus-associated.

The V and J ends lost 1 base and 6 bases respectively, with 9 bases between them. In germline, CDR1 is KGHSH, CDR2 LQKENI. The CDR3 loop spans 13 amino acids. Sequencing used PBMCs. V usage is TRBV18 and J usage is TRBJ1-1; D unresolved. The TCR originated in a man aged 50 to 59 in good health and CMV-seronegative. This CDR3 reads CASSPREEAEAFF. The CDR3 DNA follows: TGTGCCAGCTCACCACGAGAGGAAGCTGAAGCTTTCTTT.